The 23 T cell receptor beta chains below all came from one sample that was sequenced in a study of response to subunit inactivated influenza vaccine. MiXCR, applied by TCRdb to the RT-PCR reads, yields one record per CDR3 protein. The sample gives hundreds of thousands of distinct CDR3 sequences, under 20% of which show up once; about a tenth is in the top ten. Sequencing was performed on PBMCs from blood, taken 5 days after vaccination. The origin of the receptors is a man between 45 and 60 years old who received an inactivated influenza vaccine.

J is TRBJ1-3 and V is TRBV5-1; D is unclear. Deletions cut 0 bases from V and 0 bases from J, with 4 bases between. This CDR3 has 14 amino acids. Germline V gene data show CDR1 as SGHRS and CDR2 as YFSETQ. The CDR3 spells CASSLASSGNTIYF. DNA of the CDR3: TGCGCCAGCAGCTTGGCCAGCTCTGGAAACACCATATATTTT.

This clonotype has more than one count but fewer than ten. The chain uses TRBV20-1 and TRBJ2-2; maybe TRBD1 (5 bases). CDR3 length: 13 amino acids. CDR1 is DFQATT, CDR2 SNEGSKA, per germline (reference sequence). V dropped 3 bases and J dropped 6 bases, with 11 bases sitting between them. The CDR3 loop reads CSARTVTAGELFF. The CDR3 bases are TGCAGTGCTAGGACAGTAACCGCCGGGGAGCTGTTTTTT.

This clonotype was recorded a few times. V usage is TRBV5-6 and J usage is TRBJ2-3; 10 bases align to TRBD1. CDR1 SGHDT and CDR2 YYEEEE come from the germline V gene. CDR3 size: 12 residues. V shed 7 bases, J shed 6 bases, and the junction held 2 bases outside the gene matches. The CDR3 DNA is TGTGCCAGCGGGACAGGGGTTGATACGCAGTATTTT. Translated: CASGTGVDTQYF.

This clonotype occurred a few times. The rearrangement uses TRBV20-1 and TRBJ2-3; D is ambiguous. CDR1 and CDR2 (germline): DFQATT, SNEGSKA (reference sequence). The CDR3 totals 14 residues. The V end was cut by 0 bases, the J end by 5 bases, with 12 bases between. CDR3 protein: CSARDMAMGDTQYF. In DNA form, the CDR3 reads TGCAGTGCTAGAGATATGGCTATGGGAGATACGCAGTATTTT.

This clonotype turned up a few times. The V call is TRBV7-2, the J call TRBJ1-5, with D possibly TRBD1 on 5 matching bases. Trimming stripped 5 bases from V and 6 bases from J, with 17 bases between. Germline assignment: CDR1 SGHTA and CDR2 FQGNSA. There are 15 residues in the CDR3. This CDR3 reads CASSPTLRGAQPQHF. CDR3 nucleotide sequence: TGTGCCAGCAGCCCCACCTTAAGGGGTGCTCAGCCCCAGCATTTT.

The rearrangement uses TRBV7-9 and TRBJ2-6; 7 bases line up with TRBD2. Germline CDR1 is SEHNR and CDR2 is FQNEAQ (reference sequence). The CDR3 is made up of 19 amino acids. J was trimmed by 2 bases and V by 5 bases; bases with no gene match: 15. CDR3 DNA: TGTGCCAGCAGCCGAACCCCGGGACTACTCTTTACTGGGGCCAACGTCCTGACTTTC. It translates to CASSRTPGLLFTGANVLTF. Based on the CDR3 plus reference TRBV7-9 and TRBJ2-6, the full variable domain is DTGVSQNPRHKITKRGQNVTFRCDPISEHNRLYWYRQTLGQGPEFLTYFQNEAQLEKSRLLSDRFSAERPKGSFSTLEIQRTEQGDSAMYLCASSRTPGLLFTGANVLTFGAGSRLTVL.

This chain joins TRBV6-2 or TRBV6-3 and TRBJ1-1; TRBD1 is a possible D gene (5 bases). This CDR3 comprises 14 residues. CDR1 and CDR2 from the germline V gene are MNHEY and SVGEGT. The V and J ends lost 6 bases and 0 bases respectively, with 11 bases between them. The CDR3 nucleotides are TGTGCCAGCAGGTCGGCAGGGCTGAACACTGAAGCTTTCTTT. Translating it yields CASRSAGLNTEAFF.

This clonotype has only a few counts. CDR3 DNA sequence: TGTGCCAGCAGCTTATGGAACAGCGGACTCAATGAGCAGTTCTTC. As protein: CASSLWNSGLNEQFF. This chain uses TRBV7-2 with TRBJ2-1; possible D gene TRBD2, 5 bases. V was cut by 2 bases and J by 6 bases, with 14 bases left in between. The CDR3 is made up of 15 amino acids. In germline, CDR1 is SGHTA, CDR2 FQGNSA. The full variable domain, with the rest looked up from reference TRBV7-2 and TRBJ2-1, is GAGVSQSPSNKVTEKGKDVELRCDPISGHTALYWYRQSLGQGLEFLIYFQGNSAPDKSGLPSDRFSAERTGGSVSTLTIQRTQQEDSAVYLCASSLWNSGLNEQFFGPGTRLTVL.

J is TRBJ2-3 and V is TRBV27; 15 positions match TRBD2. Germline loops: CDR1 MNHEY, CDR2 SMNVEV (reference sequence). This CDR3 has 18 amino acids. Trimming removed 8 bases from V and 5 bases from J; junction bases left unmatched: 14. CDR3 sequence reads: CASPDGTSGGTPGDTQYF. As DNA, the CDR3 is TGTGCCAGCCCCGATGGGACTAGCGGGGGGACACCCGGAGATACGCAGTATTTT.

The chain couples TRBV7-6 to TRBJ2-7, with a tentative D call TRBD2 (6 bases). Germline V gene lookup returns CDR1 SGHVS and CDR2 FNYEAQ. The CDR3 is 15 amino acids. V dropped 5 bases and J dropped 0 bases, with 14 bases sitting between them. CDR3: CASSPQDYYSYEQYF. The DNA for the CDR3 is TGTGCCAGCAGCCCTCAGGACTACTACTCCTACGAGCAGTACTTC.

This chain joins TRBV27 and TRBJ1-4, with 10 positions matching TRBD1. CDR1 is MNHEY, CDR2 SMNVEV, per germline (reference sequence). CDR3 length equals 16 residues. V trimming: 6 bases; J trimming: 4 bases; junction bases outside the gene matches: 8. Here the CDR3 DNA reads TGTGCCAGCAGCACCACGACAGGGGGCGTTAATGAAAAACTGTTTTTT. This codes for CASSTTTGGVNEKLFF.

This clonotype appeared a few times. The genes are TRBV5-5 and TRBJ2-1; D remains unclear. The germline V gene encodes CDR1 SGHKS and CDR2 YYEKEE (reference sequence). This CDR3 has 14 residues. V was cut by 0 bases and J by 6 bases, with 10 bases left in between. DNA of the CDR3: TGTGCCAGCAGCTTGGTAACTATAATCAATGAGCAGTTCTTC. Protein sequence: CASSLVTIINEQFF.

This clonotype occurred once. The rearrangement uses TRBV2 and TRBJ2-7, with 7 bases lining up with TRBD1. The CDR3 consists of 13 residues. The V gene end was trimmed by 6 bases and the J gene end by 6 bases; junction bases not matched to a gene: 8. Germline V lookup: CDR1 SNHLY, CDR2 FYNNEI. CDR3 loop: CASSLQGTSEQYF. The CDR3 bases are TGTGCCAGCAGCCTACAGGGGACATCCGAGCAGTACTTC.

This clonotype was detected many times. The chain is built from TRBV7-2 and TRBJ2-1; D perhaps matches TRBD1 (5 bases). Per the germline V gene, CDR1 is SGHTA and CDR2 is FQGNSA. There are 14 residues in the CDR3. V dropped 5 bases and J dropped 11 bases, with 19 bases sitting between them. CDR3 nucleotides: TGTGCCAGCAGCCTCAGTAATACAGGATCCCAGCAGTTCTTC. This gives the protein CASSLSNTGSQQFF.

This clonotype was found a few times. This chain links TRBV10-3 with TRBJ1-3; D is ambiguous. This CDR3 has 16 amino acids. Trimming took off 0 bases at V and 3 bases at J, with 12 bases between the two ends. The germline V gene has CDR1 ENHRY and CDR2 SYGVKD. DNA of the CDR3: TGTGCCATCAGTGAGTCTCTGGGGATCGGTGGAAACACCATATATTTT. It yields the protein CAISESLGIGGNTIYF.

The chain joins TRBV4-2 to TRBJ1-5, with D hard to call. Germline CDR1 reads LGHNA; CDR2 reads YNFKEQ. CDR3 length equals 14 residues. V lost 0 bases and J 6 bases, leaving 9 bases between the germline ends. The CDR3 region is CASSQDLPLQPQHF. The CDR3 bases are TGTGCCAGCAGCCAAGATCTCCCTCTTCAGCCCCAGCATTTT.

This clonotype was recorded many times. The chain joins TRBV4-2 to TRBJ2-1, with 10 bases fitting TRBD2. This CDR3 is 15 amino acids long. CDR1 is LGHNA, CDR2 YNFKEQ, per germline. Trimming took 0 bases from V and 9 from J; bases not matched to a gene: 5. The CDR3 reads CASSQDPSGSFEQFF. DNA for the CDR3: TGTGCCAGCAGCCAAGATCCTAGCGGGAGCTTTGAGCAGTTCTTC.

This clonotype was picked up many times. V gene TRBV5-1 combines with J gene TRBJ2-5, with D perhaps being TRBD1 or TRBD2 (5 bases each). Germline loops: CDR1 SGHRS, CDR2 YFSETQ. This CDR3 region has 16 residues. Deletions cut 7 bases from V and 5 bases from J, with 24 bases between. CDR3 nucleotides: TGCGCCAGCCGACAGAGGGGTGGCCTTCTTGGGGAGACCCAGTACTTC. Protein product: CASRQRGGLLGETQYF.

The chain uses TRBV10-3 and TRBJ1-6; 7 bases are shared with TRBD1. Germline assignment: CDR1 ENHRY and CDR2 SYGVKD. Trimming at V came to 9 bases and at J to 8 bases, leaving 7 bases not matched to a gene. There are 13 residues in the CDR3. For the CDR3, the DNA is TGTGCCATTAACAGGGGACCGGATTCACCCCTCCACTTT. Translated: CAINRGPDSPLHF.

The chain employs TRBV5-6 and TRBJ1-2; D is undetermined. The CDR3 loop spans 14 amino acids. Between the trimmed V and J ends, which lost 4 bases and 1 base, there was a span of 11 bases. The germline V gene encodes CDR1 SGHDT and CDR2 YYEEEE. CDR3 in amino acids: CASSRPQNNYGYTF. The CDR3 DNA reads TGTGCCAGCAGCCGTCCGCAAAATAACTATGGCTACACCTTC.

The rearrangement joins TRBV5-5 to TRBJ1-6, with 10 bases matching TRBD1. Germline V gene lookup returns CDR1 SGHKS and CDR2 YYEKEE (reference sequence). V lost 3 bases to trimming and J lost 8 bases; unmatched junction nucleotides: 8. The CDR3 is 16 residues long. The CDR3 is CASSSLTGGGYSPLHF. The DNA of the CDR3 is TGTGCCAGCAGCTCGTTGACAGGGGGCGGTTATTCACCCCTCCACTTT.

This clonotype has more than one count but fewer than ten. This chain joins TRBV19 and TRBJ2-5; D perhaps matches TRBD1 (6 bases). CDR1 is LNHDA, CDR2 SQIVND, per germline (reference sequence). The length of the CDR3 is 13 residues. The ends were cut back, 10 bases at V and 1 base at J, with 13 bases in the middle. The CDR3: CATARDTQETQYF. The CDR3 DNA reads TGTGCCACCGCCCGGGACACCCAAGAGACCCAGTACTTC.

This clonotype was seen many times. The V and J genes are TRBV7-6 and TRBJ2-1; 9 bases are shared with TRBD2. CDR3 size: 17 residues. After removal of 1 base from V and 3 bases from J, the junction contained 7 bases not matched to a gene. Germline CDR1 reads SGHVS; CDR2 reads FNYEAQ. The CDR3 loop is CASSLEVAGAGYNEQFF. CDR3 bases: TGTGCCAGCAGCTTAGAGGTAGCGGGAGCGGGCTACAATGAGCAGTTCTTC.